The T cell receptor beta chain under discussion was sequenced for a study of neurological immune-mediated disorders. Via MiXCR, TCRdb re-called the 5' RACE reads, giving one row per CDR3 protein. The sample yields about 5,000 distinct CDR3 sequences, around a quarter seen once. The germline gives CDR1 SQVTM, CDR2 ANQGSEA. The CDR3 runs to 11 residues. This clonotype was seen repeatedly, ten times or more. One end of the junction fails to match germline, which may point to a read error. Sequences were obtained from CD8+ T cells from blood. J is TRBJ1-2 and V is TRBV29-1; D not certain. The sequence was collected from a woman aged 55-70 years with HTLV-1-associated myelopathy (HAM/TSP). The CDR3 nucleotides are TGCAGCATTGAAGACGGTCTTGGCTACACCTTC. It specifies CSIEDGLGYTF. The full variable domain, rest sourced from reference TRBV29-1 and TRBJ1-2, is SAVISQKPSRDICQRGTSLTIQCQVDSQVTMMFWYRQQPGQSLTLIATANQGSEATYESGFVIDKFPISRPNLTFSTLTVSNMSPEDSSIYLCSIEDGLGYTFGSGTRLTVV.